The 21 T cell receptor beta chains below were found in one sample sequenced in a study of human T cells and chemical hapten exposure. Time point reported: patch test 1, 2 weeks after DPC sensitization. The treatment: therapeutic diphenylcyclopropenone sensitization with weekly scalp DPC. TCRdb itself ran the RACE reads through MiXCR, one entry per CDR3 protein. The sample lists nearly 350,000 distinct CDR3 sequences, 5.5% to 8% occurring once. Specimen: whole blood, collected in connection with sensitization to the hapten diphenylcyclopropenone (DPC). The receptors come from a young woman with alopecia areata. Some clones in this sample may be carry-over from other donors' samples.

The rearrangement uses TRBV6-6 and TRBJ2-1; D is unclear. Germline loops: CDR1 MNHNY, CDR2 SVGAGI (reference sequence). This CDR3 contains 17 residues. Trimming removed 3 bases from V and 4 bases from J, with 19 bases in between. The CDR3 bases are TGTGCCAGCAGTTATCAGACCGTCGACCCCTCATACAATGAGCAGTTCTTC. It is translated as CASSYQTVDPSYNEQFF.

The chain links TRBV5-4 to TRBJ1-1, with 8 bases identical to TRBD1. With V trimmed by 3 bases and J by 1 base, 5 bases remained unmatched. The CDR3 covers 15 residues. In germline, CDR1 is SGHNT, CDR2 YYREEE (reference sequence). The CDR3, as DNA: TGTGCCAGCAGCTGGACAGGGCGGTCGAACACTGAAGCTTTCTTT. Translation: CASSWTGRSNTEAFF.

The CDR3 loop is CSAETGSGEKLFF. The CDR3 DNA reads TGCAGCGCTGAGACAGGGAGCGGGGAAAAACTGTTTTTT. V usage is TRBV29-1 and J usage is TRBJ1-4; 7 bases are a match to TRBD1. Germline V gene lookup returns CDR1 SQVTM and CDR2 ANQGSEA. This CDR3 is 13 amino acids long. V was pared by 7 bases and J by 8 bases, with 10 bases of the junction left unmatched.

The chain is built from TRBV3-1 and TRBJ2-7; D is unresolved. Germline V CDR1 and CDR2: LGHDT, YNNKEL (reference sequence). The CDR3 has 13 amino acids. V shed 4 bases and J shed 3 bases, with 10 bases lying between them. The CDR3 loop reads CASSLNKGYEQYF. The CDR3 region has the DNA TGTGCCAGCAGCCTGAACAAGGGCTACGAGCAGTACTTC.

The rearrangement joins TRBV6-5 to TRBJ1-1; D is undetermined. Germline CDR1 MNHEY, CDR2 SVGAGI. The CDR3 runs 15 residues. Trimming shortened V by 0 bases and J by 0 bases, and 8 bases separated the two germline ends. CDR3 amino acids: CASSYSGIMNTEAFF. The CDR3 region has the DNA TGTGCCAGCAGTTACTCCGGCATCATGAACACTGAAGCTTTCTTT.

This clonotype was recorded many times. The chain joins TRBV12-3 or TRBV12-4 to TRBJ2-1; maybe TRBD2 (5 bases). The CDR3 is 15 amino acids. V was shortened by 6 bases and J by 1 base, with 13 bases between the two germline ends. CDR3 bases: TGTGCCAGCAGCTTTACGGGGATGTCCTACAATGAGCAGTTCTTC. It yields the protein CASSFTGMSYNEQFF.

This clonotype was counted only a few times. V usage is TRBV7-9 and J usage is TRBJ2-2, with D hard to call. In germline, CDR1 is SEHNR, CDR2 FQNEAQ (reference sequence). Deletions cut 1 base from V and 4 bases from J, with 10 bases between. The CDR3 runs to 15 residues. This CDR3 is CASSLVGSPTGELFF. In DNA, the CDR3 is TGTGCCAGCAGCTTAGTAGGCAGCCCCACCGGGGAGCTGTTTTTT. The full variable domain, its missing parts supplied by reference TRBV7-9 and TRBJ2-2, is DTGVSQNPRHKITKRGQNVTFRCDPISEHNRLYWYRQTLGQGPEFLTYFQNEAQLEKSRLLSDRFSAERPKGSFSTLEIQRTEQGDSAMYLCASSLVGSPTGELFFGEGSRLTVL.

This clonotype has just a few counts. The chain uses TRBV7-2 and TRBJ2-4, with a possible D match to TRBD1 (6 bases). The CDR3 contains 15 residues. V lost 5 bases, J lost 8 bases, and 19 bases lay in between. The germline V gene encodes CDR1 SGHTA and CDR2 FQGNSA. CDR3 loop: CASSLQQGSLDIQYF. DNA of the CDR3: TGTGCCAGCAGCCTGCAACAGGGTTCGTTAGACATTCAGTACTTC.

There are a few counts of this clonotype. The chain joins TRBV5-1 to TRBJ2-6, with D perhaps given as TRBD1 or TRBD2 (5 bases each). The CDR3 covers 18 residues. Looked up from germline, CDR1 is SGHRS and CDR2 is YFSETQ. Trimming took 5 bases from V and 0 from J, leaving 18 bases between them. CDR3 residues: CASSRTGEGLSGANVLTF. The DNA for the CDR3 is TGCGCCAGCAGTAGAACAGGAGAGGGTCTCTCTGGGGCCAACGTCCTGACTTTC.

The genes are TRBV7-3 and TRBJ2-2; maybe TRBD1 (5 bases). This CDR3 is built from 14 residues. CDR1 and CDR2 from the germline V gene are SGHTA and FQGTGA. Trimming took off 1 base at V and 3 bases at J, with 6 bases between the two ends. CDR3 coding DNA: TGTGCCAGCAGCTTAAGCAGGGACACCGGGGAGCTGTTTTTT. It encodes CASSLSRDTGELFF.

In this sample, this clonotype turned up many times. The chain recombines TRBV6-1 with TRBJ1-1; D is undetermined. This CDR3 region has 14 residues. The germline CDR1 and CDR2 sequences are MNHNS and SASEGT. V gave up 8 bases and J gave up 6 bases, with 19 bases separating them. In DNA form, the CDR3 reads TGTGCCAGCCAGGAGACCCTGGATGGAGCTGAAGCTTTCTTT. Translating it yields CASQETLDGAEAFF.

The J gene is TRBJ2-2, the V gene TRBV4-3, with D perhaps given as TRBD1 or TRBD2 (7 bases each). CDR1 and CDR2 (germline): LGHNA, YSLEER. V gave up 2 bases and J gave up 6 bases, with 19 bases separating them. This CDR3 is built from 17 residues. CDR3 coding DNA: TGCGCCAGCAGCCAACAGGGGGGGCGGGACTTCTCCGGGGAGCTGTTTTTT. Translated: CASSQQGGRDFSGELFF.

This clonotype was detected many times. The chain uses TRBV2 and TRBJ2-4, with TRBD1 matching over 7 bases. The CDR3 covers 14 residues. The germline V gene has CDR1 SNHLY and CDR2 FYNNEI. Germline trimming cut 7 bases from V and 4 bases from J; bases unmatched to any gene: 7. The CDR3 here is CASTAGTAKNIQYF. The CDR3 DNA sequence: TGTGCCAGCACCGCCGGGACAGCTAAAAACATTCAGTACTTC.

This clonotype was counted only a few times. The chain has TRBV4-1 and TRBJ1-4; D may be TRBD1 (6 bases). This CDR3 region has 16 residues. V gave up 4 bases and J gave up 10 bases, with 22 bases separating them. Germline V gene lookup returns CDR1 MGHRA and CDR2 YSYEKL. The CDR3 DNA follows: TGCGCCAGCAGCCTGCTCCGGCAGGGGATGGAAGGAAAACTGTTTTTT. As protein: CASSLLRQGMEGKLFF.

The chain employs TRBV27 and TRBJ1-4; D might be TRBD1 (5 bases). V lost 4 bases, J lost 11 bases, and 23 bases lay in between. The CDR3 extends over 16 amino acids. Germline CDR1 and CDR2: MNHEY and SMNVEV (reference sequence). This CDR3 is CASSSIALGERTKLFF. The DNA of the CDR3 is TGTGCCAGCAGTTCCATCGCCCTAGGGGAACGAACGAAACTGTTTTTT.

This clonotype was observed a handful of times. The J gene is TRBJ1-6, the V gene TRBV7-2, with D tentatively TRBD1 (6 bases). The CDR3 contains 15 residues. Trimming removed 7 bases at V and 9 bases at J, with 19 bases between. Germline V gene data show CDR1 as SGHTA and CDR2 as FQGNSA. The CDR3 DNA reads TGTGCCAGCATCAACACCAGGGGTAGGGGTTCACCCCTCCACTTT. Amino acids: CASINTRGRGSPLHF.

A few counts support this clonotype. V usage is TRBV14 and J usage is TRBJ1-1; no reliable D call. The germline V gene encodes CDR1 SGHDN and CDR2 FVKESK. Trimming took 1 base from V and 5 from J, leaving 2 bases between them. The CDR3 runs 11 residues. CDR3: CASSQATEAFF. In nucleotides, the CDR3 is TGTGCCAGCAGCCAAGCAACTGAAGCTTTCTTT. The full variable domain, its missing parts supplied by reference TRBV14 and TRBJ1-1, is EAGVTQFPSHSVIEKGQTVTLRCDPISGHDNLYWYRRVMGKEIKFLLHFVKESKQDESGMPNNRFLAERTGGTYSTLKVQPAELEDSGVYFCASSQATEAFFGQGTRLTVV.

The chain couples TRBV12-3 or TRBV12-4 to TRBJ1-1; a weak D match, TRBD1 (6 bases). The CDR3 runs to 14 residues. V was clipped by 8 bases and J by 3 bases, with 16 bases between them. The CDR3 reads CASYERGAYTEAFF. The CDR3 DNA follows: TGTGCCAGCTATGAGCGGGGGGCGTACACTGAAGCTTTCTTT.

This clonotype has more than one count but fewer than ten. The chain combines TRBV24-1 with TRBJ2-3; weak D call: TRBD2 (6 bases). V was cut by 0 bases and J by 0 bases, with 18 bases left in between. The CDR3 loop spans 19 amino acids. Germline CDR1 is KGHDR and CDR2 is SFDVKD. The CDR3 protein is CATSDLAPQGRHSTDTQYF. The CDR3 nucleotides read TGTGCCACCAGTGATTTGGCCCCGCAAGGGAGGCACAGCACAGATACGCAGTATTTT.

This clonotype was seen many times. The rearrangement links TRBV7-2 to TRBJ2-3, with unresolved D. Looked up from germline, CDR1 is SGHTA and CDR2 is FQGNSA. Trimming pared 0 bases from V and 1 base from J, leaving 5 bases between. CDR3 length: 14 residues. Written as DNA, the CDR3 is TGTGCCAGCAGCTTAGCGGGCCGCACAGATACGCAGTATTTT. Translated: CASSLAGRTDTQYF. Drawing the rest from reference TRBV7-2 and TRBJ2-3, the complete variable domain is GAGVSQSPSNKVTEKGKDVELRCDPISGHTALYWYRQSLGQGLEFLIYFQGNSAPDKSGLPSDRFSAERTGGSVSTLTIQRTQQEDSAVYLCASSLAGRTDTQYFGPGTRLTVL.

This clonotype occurred many times. This chain connects TRBV6-5 to TRBJ2-3; 10 bases fit TRBD2. V lost 2 bases to trimming and J lost 5 bases; unmatched junction nucleotides: 7. This CDR3 comprises 16 residues. Germline loops: CDR1 MNHEY, CDR2 SVGAGI. CDR3 sequence: CASSYEGSGRIDTQYF. CDR3 nucleotides: TGTGCCAGCAGTTACGAGGGTAGCGGGAGGATAGATACGCAGTATTTT.